These 20 T cell receptor beta chains were sequenced from one sample in a study of blood T cell repertoires in COVID-19. Assay used: immunoSEQ multiplex PCR; TCRdb lists only in-frame clones, some missing. The table has tens of thousands of clones, roughly 80% seen once. Source material: PBMCs or T cells enriched from blood (not recorded which). Receptors were obtained from a middle-aged woman with acute COVID-19.

A single count supports this clone. This chain links TRBV3-1 (or the pseudogene TRBV3-2) with TRBJ2-7, with D hard to call. This CDR3 has 11 residues. CDR1 is LGHDT, CDR2 YNNKEL, per germline (reference sequence). V was trimmed by 3 bases and J by 2 bases, leaving 2 bases between them. CDR3 region: CASSHTYEQYF. Written as DNA, the CDR3 is TGTGCCAGCAGCCACACCTACGAGCAGTACTTC.

Only a few counts were recorded for this clone. This chain links TRBV27 with TRBJ1-4, with D tentatively TRBD1 (5 bases). Trimming shortened V by 8 bases and J by 1 base, and 8 bases separated the two germline ends. The germline CDR1 and CDR2 sequences are MNHEY and SMNVEV (reference sequence). CDR3 size: 13 residues. CDR3 in amino acids: CASQGGTNEKLFF. The CDR3 region has the DNA TGTGCCAGCCAGGGAGGAACTAATGAAAAACTGTTTTTT.

This clone is a singleton in its sample. The CDR3 spells CATSEGGRGSLGYTF. Here the CDR3 DNA reads TGTGCCACCAGTGAAGGTGGCAGGGGGTCCCTTGGCTACACCTTC. V gene TRBV24-1 combines with J gene TRBJ1-2, with 7 bases aligning to TRBD1. There are 15 residues in the CDR3. V was clipped by 4 bases and J by 7 bases; unmatched bases: 11. Per the germline V gene, CDR1 is KGHDR and CDR2 is SFDVKD.

The count of this clone is one. The chain couples TRBV5-4 to TRBJ2-6; 7 bases align to TRBD2. There are 15 residues in the CDR3. Germline V gene lookup returns CDR1 SGHNT and CDR2 YYREEE (reference sequence). The junction had 5 bases not matched to a gene; V was cut back by 7 bases and J by 1 base. The CDR3 region has the DNA TGTGCCAGCGGGGGGGGTTCGTCTGGGGCCAACGTCCTGACTTTC. This codes for CASGGGSSGANVLTF.

Regarding this clone: Relative to the germline gene, one junction end is altered; a read error may explain this. This rearrangement joins TRBV19 to TRBJ2-5, with 9 bases fitting TRBD1. CDR1 and CDR2 from the germline V gene are LNHDA and SQIVND (reference sequence). The CDR3 loop spans 14 amino acids. Here the CDR3 reads CASSPQGAGRPSHF. CDR3 DNA: TGTGCCAGTAGCCCACAGGGGGCCGGGAGACCCTCTCACTTC.

The rearrangement joins TRBV10-3 to TRBJ1-2; 7 bases match TRBD1. V was pared by 11 bases and J by 2 bases, with 5 bases of the junction left unmatched. The V gene's germline CDR1 is ENHRY and CDR2 SYGVKD. This CDR3 comprises 12 residues. The CDR3 DNA follows: TGTGCCCTCGGGGGACAGAACTATGGCTACACCTTC. As protein: CALGGQNYGYTF.

This chain links TRBV3-1 (or the pseudogene TRBV3-2) with TRBJ2-1; D is possibly TRBD2 (7 bases). Trimming shortened V by 7 bases and J by 1 base, and 20 bases separated the two germline ends. This CDR3 has 17 amino acids. CDR1 is LGHDT and CDR2 is YNNKEL in the germline V gene (reference sequence). For the CDR3, the DNA is TGTGCCAGCACCCGAAAGGGGGGGCCGGGATCCTACAATGAGCAGTTCTTC. Amino acid sequence: CASTRKGGPGSYNEQFF.

The table lists this clone with a count of one. The chain recombines TRBV28 with TRBJ2-1, with TRBD2 matching over 7 bases. In germline, CDR1 is MDHEN, CDR2 SYDVKM. The J segment lost 4 bases and the V segment lost 5 bases, leaving 5 bases of the junction unmatched. CDR3 length: 14 amino acids. The CDR3 nucleotides are TGTGCCAGCAGTGCCGGGACTACGTACAATGAGCAGTTCTTC. It is translated as CASSAGTTYNEQFF.

The chain has TRBV28 and TRBJ1-2, with D possibly TRBD1 on 6 matching bases. Germline CDR1 MDHEN, CDR2 SYDVKM. The CDR3 has 15 amino acids. V lost 5 bases to trimming and J lost 6 bases, with 19 bases between them. CDR3 in amino acids: CASSPRTALPDGYTF. Written as DNA, the CDR3 is TGTGCCAGCAGTCCTCGGACAGCACTACCTGATGGCTACACCTTC.

This clone showed up just a few times. The V call is TRBV5-1, the J call TRBJ1-4; TRBD1 is a possible D gene (6 bases). From germline, CDR1 is SGHRS and CDR2 YFSETQ. The V end was cut by 3 bases, the J end by 1 base, with 10 bases between. The CDR3 spans 15 residues. In DNA, the CDR3 is TGCGCCAGCAGCTCAGGGGTTCGAACTAATGAAAAACTGTTTTTT. This sequence encodes CASSSGVRTNEKLFF.

The chain carries TRBV19 and TRBJ1-6; TRBD1 is a possible D gene (5 bases). Between the trimmed V and J ends, which lost 6 bases and 5 bases, there was a span of 11 bases. This CDR3 is built from 14 residues. Germline values: CDR1 LNHDA, CDR2 SQIVND (reference sequence). CDR3 sequence: CASRVGEHNSPLHF. The CDR3 DNA reads TGTGCCAGTAGAGTAGGGGAACATAATTCACCCCTCCACTTT.

This sequence joins TRBV7-9 and TRBJ2-7, with 7 bases lining up with TRBD1. The ends lost 1 base at V and 2 bases at J; junction bases unmatched: 5. The germline V gene has CDR1 SEHNR and CDR2 FQNEAQ (reference sequence). The CDR3 runs to 15 residues. The DNA for the CDR3 is TGTGCCAGCAGCTTAGGGTCGGGGACAGCCTACGAGCAGTACTTC. Translated, it gives CASSLGSGTAYEQYF.

The rearrangement uses TRBV6-1 and TRBJ2-5; 9 bases are shared with TRBD1. The J segment lost 5 bases and the V segment lost 2 bases, leaving 6 bases of the junction unmatched. CDR1 is MNHNS, CDR2 SASEGT, per germline. The CDR3 sequence is 15 residues long. DNA of the CDR3: TGTGCCAGCAGTGAATGGACAGGGGCCGGGGAGACCCAGTACTTC. Translation: CASSEWTGAGETQYF.

The gene calls are TRBV6-5 and TRBJ2-1; D gene uncertain. This CDR3 is built from 14 residues. Trimming left V 8 bases short and J 4 bases short, with 15 bases between. CDR1 and CDR2 from the germline V gene are MNHEY and SVGAGI. The CDR3 nucleotides read TGTGCCAGCCGCCCGTCTGGAGCGTACAATGAGCAGTTCTTC. This codes for CASRPSGAYNEQFF.

The V call is TRBV19, the J call TRBJ1-2; TRBD1 aligns across 8 bases. CDR1 and CDR2 from the germline V gene are LNHDA and SQIVND (reference sequence). Trimming at V came to 5 bases and at J to 8 bases, leaving 4 bases not matched to a gene. The CDR3 runs to 12 residues. The DNA for the CDR3 is TGTGCCAGTAGTTCGGGACAGGTGGGCTACACCTTC. As protein: CASSSGQVGYTF. The full variable domain, rest sourced from reference TRBV19 and TRBJ1-2, is DGGITQSPKYLFRKEGQNVTLSCEQNLNHDAMYWYRQDPGQGLRLIYYSQIVNDFQKGDIAEGYSVSREKKESFPLTVTSAQKNPTAFYLCASSSGQVGYTFGSGTRLTVV.

The V and J genes are TRBV5-4 and TRBJ1-1, with D tentatively TRBD1 (6 bases). Germline V lookup: CDR1 SGHNT, CDR2 YYREEE (reference sequence). The CDR3 totals 15 residues. Trimming shortened V by 4 bases and J by 1 base, and 14 bases separated the two germline ends. CDR3 nucleotides: TGTGCCAGCAGCCGCTCAGGGGTGACGAACACTGAAGCTTTCTTT. This sequence encodes CASSRSGVTNTEAFF.

The chain joins TRBV3-1 (or the pseudogene TRBV3-2) to TRBJ1-6; a possible D gene is TRBD1 (6 bases). CDR1 is LGHDT, CDR2 YNNKEL, per germline (reference sequence). The V end was cut by 0 bases, the J end by 10 bases, with 10 bases between. This CDR3 spans 14 amino acids. The CDR3 here is CASSQETGYSPLHF. The CDR3 nucleotides read TGTGCCAGCAGCCAAGAAACAGGGTACTCACCCCTCCACTTT.

The chain employs TRBV28 and TRBJ1-4; TRBD1 is a possible D gene (6 bases). The CDR3 is 13 amino acids. Germline-derived CDR1 and CDR2 are MDHEN and SYDVKM. V was trimmed by 6 bases and J by 8 bases, leaving 13 bases between them. Here the CDR3 DNA reads TGTGCCAGCAGCTCCAGGGGAGGGGAAAAACTGTTTTTT. Its protein product is CASSSRGGEKLFF.

V gene TRBV10-2 combines with J gene TRBJ1-2; weak D call: TRBD1 (6 bases). CDR1 is WSHSY and CDR2 is SAAADI in the germline V gene. Trimming left V 3 bases short and J 4 bases short, with 15 bases between. The CDR3 sequence is 15 residues long. The CDR3 region is CASSDEGVHPYGYTF. CDR3 sequence (DNA): TGCGCCAGCAGTGACGAGGGGGTCCACCCCTATGGCTACACCTTC.

V gene TRBV11-2 combines with J gene TRBJ2-1, with D maybe TRBD2 (6 bases). Germline values: CDR1 SGHAT, CDR2 FQNNGV. Trimming removed 4 bases from V and 3 bases from J, with 10 bases in between. CDR3 length: 14 residues. CDR3 loop: CASSSREFYNEQFF. The DNA for the CDR3 is TGTGCCAGCAGCTCCCGGGAGTTCTACAATGAGCAGTTCTTC.